This TCR beta chain was found in a study of cytomegalovirus exposure and HLA in healthy donors. Trimming at V came to 6 bases and at J to 5 bases, leaving 7 bases not matched to a gene. The V gene's germline CDR1 is LNHDA and CDR2 SQIVND (reference sequence). The CDR3 is 15 residues long. PCR used 60 Vbeta primers and 13 Jbeta primers. In the original processing: An analysis that came later counted 77 million or so unique TCR beta chains, roughly 11 million shared. Assay: immunoSEQ multiplex PCR; the TCRdb copy retains only in-frame clones and omits some. V and J calls plus clone size are reproduced from that table; the DNA served to infer D and trimming. The data hold roughly 73,000 clones, with around 78% observed a single time. This clone has only a few counts.

This TCR was sampled from a man aged 35-49 years in good health and CMV-seronegative. The rearrangement joins TRBV19 to TRBJ2-1, with TRBD2 identical over 10 bases. Sequenced input: PBMCs. CDR3 amino acids: CASRKASGRNNEQFF. The CDR3 DNA is TGTGCCAGTAGGAAAGCTAGCGGGAGAAACAATGAGCAGTTCTTC.